These 10 T cell receptor beta chains were sequenced from one sample in a study of T cell responses to AZD1222 COVID-19 vaccine. TCRdb's table, derived via immunoSEQ multiplex PCR, lists solely in-frame clones and lacks some. The sample comprises roughly 120,000 clones, 88% of which are singletons, and roughly 3.8% rests with the top ten. Sequencing was performed on peripheral blood, taken 28 days after the second AZD1222 dose. The receptors stem from an adult who received the AZD1222 COVID-19 vaccine.

This chain uses TRBV2 with TRBJ1-5; no reliable D call. V was cut by 4 bases and J by 1 base, with 8 bases left in between. CDR1 SNHLY and CDR2 FYNNEI come from the germline V gene. This CDR3 is built from 14 residues. The CDR3 DNA follows: TGTGCCAGCAGTGCGGGCCAAAGCAATCAGCCCCAGCATTTT. It codes for CASSAGQSNQPQHF.

The chain carries TRBV19 and TRBJ2-5; D may be TRBD1 (6 bases). The CDR3 runs 13 residues. The ends were cut back, 6 bases at V and 3 bases at J, with 11 bases in the middle. The germline gives CDR1 LNHDA, CDR2 SQIVND (reference sequence). Written as DNA, the CDR3 is TGTGCCAGTAGGCTAAACAGGGAAGAGACCCAGTACTTC. Protein sequence: CASRLNREETQYF.

V is TRBV4-2 and J is TRBJ2-7, with 9 nucleotides matching TRBD1. J lost 5 bases, V lost 2 bases, and 1 base had no gene match. CDR1 and CDR2 from the germline V gene are LGHNA and YNFKEQ. The CDR3 has 13 residues. The CDR3 region is CASSQRQGDEQYF. In nucleotides, the CDR3 is TGTGCCAGCAGCCAACGACAGGGGGACGAGCAGTACTTC.

This clone was counted once. The CDR3 loop is CASSESVGGGSTDTQYF. Written as DNA, the CDR3 is TGTGCCAGCAGCGAATCTGTCGGCGGGGGGTCCACAGATACGCAGTATTTT. The V and J genes are TRBV7-3 and TRBJ2-3; 8 bases line up with TRBD2. V dropped 5 bases and J dropped 2; count of bases not matched to a gene: 12. This CDR3 has 17 residues. Germline V gene sequence: CDR1 SGHTA, CDR2 FQGTGA.

The rearrangement links TRBV12-3 or TRBV12-4 to TRBJ1-5; D not certain. The CDR3 is made up of 13 amino acids. Between the trimmed V and J ends, which lost 6 bases and 4 bases, there was a span of 10 bases. The CDR3 loop reads CASSPSTNQPQHF. In DNA, the CDR3 is TGTGCCAGCAGCCCCAGTACTAATCAGCCCCAGCATTTT.

This chain joins TRBV20-1 and TRBJ1-6; the D gene is possibly TRBD1 (5 bases). There are 15 residues in the CDR3. Germline CDR1 is DFQATT and CDR2 is SNEGSKA (reference sequence). Trimming cost V 3 bases and J 5 bases, with 14 bases left between them. The CDR3 loop is CSASYVSGNNSPLHF. In nucleotides, the CDR3 is TGCAGTGCTAGTTATGTGTCAGGGAATAATTCACCCCTCCACTTT.

This CDR3 reads CASSTTGGTYEQYF. The CDR3 nucleotides read TGTGCCAGCAGTACGACAGGGGGCACCTACGAGCAGTACTTC. The chain uses TRBV27 and TRBJ2-7; 10 bases agree with TRBD1. Germline CDR1 and CDR2: MNHEY and SMNVEV (reference sequence). Unmatched junction bases numbered 3, after V lost 5 bases and J lost 2 bases. This CDR3 region has 14 residues.

This sequence joins TRBV9 and TRBJ1-2, with TRBD1 as a possible D gene (6 bases). V was pared by 6 bases and J by 6 bases, with 18 bases between. This CDR3 spans 14 amino acids. Per germline, CDR1 SGDLS and CDR2 YYNGEE. The CDR3 nucleotides are TGTGCCAGCAATCGGGGGGCGCGTTGGGATGGCTACACCTTC. Amino acids: CASNRGARWDGYTF.

The chain carries TRBV19 and TRBJ1-1; D is undetermined. The V end was cut by 0 bases, the J end by 3 bases, with 5 bases between. Germline CDR1 is LNHDA and CDR2 is SQIVND (reference sequence). This CDR3 contains 13 residues. The CDR3 DNA sequence: TGTGCCAGTAGTATAGATGGGGACACTGAAGCTTTCTTT. It translates to CASSIDGDTEAFF.

The gene calls are TRBV27 and TRBJ1-5; D unclear. Trimming cost V 4 bases and J 1 base, with 14 bases left between them. This CDR3 contains 16 residues. Looked up from germline, CDR1 is MNHEY and CDR2 is SMNVEV (reference sequence). In nucleotides, the CDR3 is TGTGCCAGCAGTTCCGGTTTGAGCTGGAGCAATCAGCCCCAGCATTTT. This codes for CASSSGLSWSNQPQHF.